Listed below are T cell receptor beta chains from one sample, sequenced in a study of molecular identifiers for immune sequencing clone quantification. TCRdb reanalysed the PCR reads using MiXCR and keeps one entry per CDR3 protein. The sample holds 300,000 to 400,000 distinct CDR3 sequences, under 25% seen once. The sequencing sample was made of naive CD8+ T cells from blood, with Jurkat cell RNA spiked in. The receptors originated from a human donor in good health. Some libraries in this study had Jurkat cell RNA spiked in. Both conserved end residues are part of each CDR3. D genes are given only for firm matches. Clone size, where shown, is once, few, many, or a class for clones that have expanded.

d_gene: .
abundance: .
v_gene: TRBV14
j_gene: TRBJ2-5
CDR3aa: CASSPGPAAETQYF
CDR3nt: TGTGCCAGCAGCCCAGGGCCAGCGGCAGAGACCCAGTACTTC

d_gene: .
abundance: .
v_gene: TRBV20-1
j_gene: TRBJ1-1
CDR3aa: CSARWENTEAFF
CDR3nt: TGCAGTGCGAGGTGGGAGAACACTGAAGCTTTCTTT

d_gene: .
abundance: few
v_gene: TRBV12-5
j_gene: TRBJ2-1
CDR3aa: CASVAPGEPYNEQFF
CDR3nt: TGTGCTAGTGTAGCTCCAGGGGAACCCTACAATGAGCAGTTCTTC

d_gene: .
abundance: few
v_gene: TRBV6-2/TRBV6-3
j_gene: TRBJ2-7
CDR3aa: CASSRDFYEQYF
CDR3nt: TGTGCCAGCAGTCGGGACTTCTACGAGCAGTACTTC

d_gene: .
abundance: few
v_gene: TRBV15
j_gene: TRBJ2-5
CDR3aa: CATSRDLMRGGHQETQYF
CDR3nt: TGTGCCACCAGCAGAGATCTGATGCGAGGAGGCCACCAAGAGACCCAGTACTTC

d_gene: .
abundance: few
v_gene: TRBV29-1
j_gene: TRBJ2-3
CDR3aa: CSVDDRVATQDTQYF
CDR3nt: TGCAGCGTTGATGATCGTGTGGCCACCCAGGATACGCAGTATTTT

d_gene: .
abundance: many
v_gene: TRBV12-3/TRBV12-4
j_gene: TRBJ1-5
CDR3aa: CASSLAGASNQPQHF
CDR3nt: TGTGCCAGCAGTTTAGCTGGGGCTAGCAATCAGCCCCAGCATTTT

d_gene: .
abundance: many
v_gene: TRBV13
j_gene: TRBJ2-5
CDR3aa: CASSSTGHQYF
CDR3nt: TGTGCCAGCAGCTCGACGGGACACCAGTACTTC

d_gene: .
abundance: .
v_gene: TRBV6-5
j_gene: TRBJ2-7
CDR3aa: CASSYSDPWSYEQYF
CDR3nt: TGTGCCAGCAGTTACTCGGACCCGTGGTCCTACGAGCAGTACTTC

d_gene: .
abundance: .
v_gene: TRBV7-2
j_gene: TRBJ2-1
CDR3aa: CASSPFGSLNEEFF
CDR3nt: TGTGCCAGCAGCCCCTTTGGTTCACTCAATGAGGAGTTCTTC

d_gene: .
abundance: many
v_gene: TRBV20-1
j_gene: TRBJ2-5
CDR3aa: CSARREYQETQYF
CDR3nt: TGCAGTGCTAGAAGAGAGTACCAAGAGACCCAGTACTTC

d_gene: .
abundance: many
v_gene: TRBV27
j_gene: TRBJ2-3
CDR3aa: CASSSIGDSSTDTQYF
CDR3nt: TGTGCCAGCAGTTCCATCGGGGACTCCTCCACAGATACGCAGTATTTT

d_gene: TRBD2
abundance: many
v_gene: TRBV7-8
j_gene: TRBJ2-1
CDR3aa: CASCNPGLADNEQFF
CDR3nt: TGTGCCAGCTGCAATCCGGGACTAGCGGACAATGAGCAGTTCTTC

d_gene: .
abundance: .
v_gene: TRBV24-1
j_gene: TRBJ2-3
CDR3aa: CATSDNTIHRDQKNTDTQYF
CDR3nt: TGTGCCACCAGTGATAACACAATTCACCGGGACCAGAAAAACACAGATACGCAGTATTTT

d_gene: .
abundance: few
v_gene: TRBV4-1
j_gene: TRBJ2-6
CDR3aa: CASSQVSSGANVLTF
CDR3nt: TGCGCCAGCAGCCAAGTAAGCTCTGGGGCCAACGTCCTGACTTTC

d_gene: TRBD1
abundance: .
v_gene: TRBV6-5
j_gene: TRBJ2-7
CDR3aa: CASSYGTGKYEQYF
CDR3nt: TGTGCCAGCAGTTACGGGACAGGGAAGTACGAGCAGTACTTC

d_gene: .
abundance: .
v_gene: TRBV7-9
j_gene: TRBJ2-3
CDR3aa: CASSRGPIGGATQYF
CDR3nt: TGTGCCAGCAGCAGAGGTCCCATAGGGGGAGCTACGCAGTATTTT

d_gene: .
abundance: few
v_gene: TRBV5-6
j_gene: TRBJ2-7
CDR3aa: CASSQAGSTYEQYF
CDR3nt: TGTGCCAGCAGCCAGGCAGGGAGTACCTACGAGCAGTACTTC

d_gene: .
abundance: few
v_gene: TRBV30
j_gene: TRBJ1-4
CDR3aa: CAWRSVPNEKLFF
CDR3nt: TGTGCCTGGAGATCGGTCCCTAATGAAAAACTGTTTTTT

d_gene: .
abundance: .
v_gene: TRBV2
j_gene: TRBJ2-3
CDR3aa: CASSENIGTAPESSTDTQYF
CDR3nt: TGTGCCAGCAGTGAAAACATCGGGACTGCACCCGAATCTAGCACAGATACGCAGTATTTT

d_gene: .
abundance: .
v_gene: TRBV7-9
j_gene: TRBJ2-1
CDR3aa: CASSPFQDPVDNEQFF
CDR3nt: TGTGCCAGCAGCCCCTTCCAAGACCCTGTGGACAATGAGCAGTTCTTC

d_gene: .
abundance: .
v_gene: TRBV25-1
j_gene: TRBJ2-7
CDR3aa: CASRQQGSHEQYF
CDR3nt: TGTGCCAGCAGACAACAGGGTTCCCACGAGCAGTACTTC

d_gene: TRBD1
abundance: many
v_gene: TRBV5-1
j_gene: TRBJ2-7
CDR3aa: CASSDRGHEQYF
CDR3nt: TGCGCCAGCAGCGACAGGGGCCACGAGCAGTACTTC

d_gene: TRBD2
abundance: .
v_gene: TRBV4-2
j_gene: TRBJ2-3
CDR3aa: CASSQTSGATDTQYF
CDR3nt: TGTGCCAGCAGCCAGACTAGCGGTGCCACAGATACGCAGTATTTT

d_gene: .
abundance: .
v_gene: TRBV9
j_gene: TRBJ2-3
CDR3aa: CASSVGAGSSTDTQYF
CDR3nt: TGTGCCAGCAGCGTAGGGGCAGGGTCGAGCACAGATACGCAGTATTTT

d_gene: TRBD1
abundance: .
v_gene: TRBV12-3/TRBV12-4
j_gene: TRBJ1-5
CDR3aa: CASKLDRGLHQSQHF
CDR3nt: TGTGCCAGCAAACTTGACAGGGGGCTTCATCAGTCCCAGCATTTT

d_gene: .
abundance: .
v_gene: TRBV18
j_gene: TRBJ2-1
CDR3aa: CASSPPGFRKEVVSYNEQFF
CDR3nt: TGTGCCAGCTCACCACCGGGGTTTAGGAAGGAGGTTGTCTCCTACAATGAGCAGTTCTTC

d_gene: .
abundance: few
v_gene: TRBV28
j_gene: TRBJ1-5
CDR3aa: CASTPARTGVQPQHF
CDR3nt: TGTGCCAGTACACCCGCCCGTACGGGGGTTCAGCCCCAGCATTTT

d_gene: .
abundance: few
v_gene: TRBV27
j_gene: TRBJ2-5
CDR3aa: CASSHGGPFGSQETQYF
CDR3nt: TGTGCCAGCAGCCATGGGGGGCCCTTTGGATCCCAAGAGACCCAGTACTTC

d_gene: .
abundance: few
v_gene: TRBV6-1
j_gene: TRBJ1-1
CDR3aa: CASSDSGDMAFF
CDR3nt: TGTGCCAGCAGTGATTCCGGTGACATGGCTTTCTTT

d_gene: .
abundance: many
v_gene: TRBV20-1
j_gene: TRBJ1-1
CDR3aa: CSASKENTEAFF
CDR3nt: TGCAGTGCTAGTAAAGAGAACACTGAAGCTTTCTTT

d_gene: .
abundance: few
v_gene: TRBV5-4
j_gene: TRBJ2-7
CDR3aa: CASSFESRTYEQYF
CDR3nt: TGTGCCAGCAGCTTTGAGAGTAGAACCTACGAGCAGTACTTC

d_gene: .
abundance: few
v_gene: TRBV6-2/TRBV6-3
j_gene: TRBJ1-5
CDR3aa: CASRLNGRESNQPQHF
CDR3nt: TGTGCCAGCAGGCTCAATGGAAGGGAAAGCAATCAGCCCCAGCATTTT

d_gene: .
abundance: few
v_gene: TRBV27
j_gene: TRBJ2-1
CDR3aa: CASSLSAQYNEQFF
CDR3nt: TGTGCCAGCAGTTTATCGGCACAGTACAATGAGCAGTTCTTC

d_gene: .
abundance: many
v_gene: TRBV13
j_gene: TRBJ2-2
CDR3aa: CASSPESRNTGELFF
CDR3nt: TGTGCCAGCAGCCCCGAATCAAGGAACACCGGGGAGCTGTTTTTT

d_gene: TRBD2
abundance: .
v_gene: TRBV6-5
j_gene: TRBJ2-7
CDR3aa: CASSYERGGDEQYF
CDR3nt: TGTGCCAGCAGTTACGAGCGGGGGGGCGACGAGCAGTACTTC

d_gene: .
abundance: many
v_gene: TRBV29-1
j_gene: TRBJ2-7
CDR3aa: CSVSRGPSAEQYF
CDR3nt: TGCAGCGTTTCGCGGGGGCCTTCGGCCGAGCAGTACTTC

d_gene: TRBD1
abundance: .
v_gene: TRBV19
j_gene: TRBJ2-7
CDR3aa: CASSGDRQYF
CDR3nt: TGTGCCAGTAGTGGGGACAGGCAGTACTTC

d_gene: .
abundance: few
v_gene: TRBV11-2
j_gene: TRBJ2-5
CDR3aa: CASSRVEETQYF
CDR3nt: TGTGCCAGCAGCCGGGTGGAGGAGACCCAGTACTTC

d_gene: .
abundance: .
v_gene: TRBV12-3/TRBV12-4
j_gene: TRBJ2-7
CDR3aa: CASRKYSGFPYEQCF
CDR3nt: TGTGCCAGCAGAAAATATAGCGGTTTCCCGTACGAGCAGTGCTTC

d_gene: .
abundance: few
v_gene: TRBV19
j_gene: TRBJ2-7
CDR3aa: CASSPKGAYEQYF
CDR3nt: TGTGCCAGTAGTCCCAAGGGGGCCTACGAGCAGTACTTC

d_gene: TRBD2
abundance: few
v_gene: TRBV4-1
j_gene: TRBJ2-3
CDR3aa: CASSRQAGVPTDTQYF
CDR3nt: TGCGCCAGCAGCCGTCAAGCGGGGGTCCCTACAGATACGCAGTATTTT

d_gene: TRBD2
abundance: many
v_gene: TRBV12-5
j_gene: TRBJ2-7
CDR3aa: CASGLYGTSTEQYF
CDR3nt: TGTGCTAGTGGCCTCTATGGGACTAGCACCGAGCAGTACTTC

d_gene: .
abundance: many
v_gene: TRBV29-1
j_gene: TRBJ2-5
CDR3aa: CSVELTAQYF
CDR3nt: TGCAGCGTTGAGCTGACGGCCCAGTACTTC

d_gene: .
abundance: many
v_gene: TRBV5-6
j_gene: TRBJ2-5
CDR3aa: CASSLTPTGVETQYF
CDR3nt: TGTGCCAGCAGCTTGACTCCAACGGGAGTAGAGACCCAGTACTTC

d_gene: .
abundance: few
v_gene: TRBV28
j_gene: TRBJ2-5
CDR3aa: CASSWGVGVEETQYF
CDR3nt: TGTGCCAGCAGTTGGGGAGTCGGGGTGGAAGAGACCCAGTACTTC

d_gene: .
abundance: .
v_gene: TRBV6-5
j_gene: TRBJ2-7
CDR3aa: CASSYSISYEQYF
CDR3nt: TGTGCCAGCAGTTACAGCATTTCCTACGAGCAGTACTTC

d_gene: .
abundance: many
v_gene: TRBV7-2
j_gene: TRBJ1-5
CDR3aa: CASSLAYSLANQPQHF
CDR3nt: TGTGCCAGCAGCTTAGCTTACAGTTTAGCGAATCAGCCCCAGCATTTT

d_gene: TRBD2
abundance: few
v_gene: TRBV5-6
j_gene: TRBJ2-1
CDR3aa: CASSLAGTSIEQFF
CDR3nt: TGTGCCAGCAGCTTGGCGGGGACTAGCATTGAGCAGTTCTTC

d_gene: .
abundance: .
v_gene: TRBV19
j_gene: TRBJ1-1
CDR3aa: CASSTGQDTEAFF
CDR3nt: TGTGCCAGTAGTACGGGACAAGACACTGAAGCTTTCTTT

d_gene: .
abundance: once
v_gene: TRBV20-1
j_gene: TRBJ2-1
CDR3aa: CSARGTQVYEQFF
CDR3nt: TGCAGTGCTAGAGGTACCCAGGTCTATGAGCAGTTCTTC

d_gene: TRBD2
abundance: .
v_gene: TRBV25-1
j_gene: TRBJ2-7
CDR3aa: CASSDPGLAYEQYF
CDR3nt: TGTGCCAGCAGTGACCCGGGACTAGCCTACGAGCAGTACTTC

d_gene: .
abundance: .
v_gene: TRBV20-1
j_gene: TRBJ2-7
CDR3aa: CSARGSPPIYEHYF
CDR3nt: TGCAGTGCTAGAGGGAGCCCTCCGATCTACGAGCATTACTTC

d_gene: .
abundance: .
v_gene: TRBV12-3/TRBV12-4
j_gene: TRBJ2-3
CDR3aa: CASSLVGRTDATEGVDTQYF
CDR3nt: TGTGCCAGCAGTTTAGTGGGTAGAACAGACGCCACAGAAGGAGTAGATACGCAGTATTTT

d_gene: .
abundance: many
v_gene: TRBV5-1
j_gene: TRBJ2-7
CDR3aa: CASSFRDGGHYEQYF
CDR3nt: TGCGCCAGCAGCTTCCGGGACGGAGGGCACTACGAGCAGTACTTC